These 29 T cell receptor beta chains were sequenced from one sample in a study of cytomegalovirus exposure and HLA in healthy donors. Repertoires were generated with immunoSEQ multiplex PCR, while TCRdb's copy carries only in-frame clones and drops some. This sample has 260,000 or so clones, with approximately 87% found just once. Sequenced input: PBMCs. These receptors all stem from a man aged 18 to 30 in good health and CMV-seronegative.

This chain connects TRBV18 to TRBJ2-1; 8 nucleotides agree with TRBD1. This CDR3 region has 15 residues. Trimming took 6 bases from V and 2 from J; bases not matched to a gene: 6. The germline gives CDR1 KGHSH, CDR2 LQKENI. The CDR3 region is CASSPQGAPYNEQFF. CDR3 in DNA: TGTGCCAGCTCGCCGCAGGGGGCCCCCTACAATGAGCAGTTCTTC.

CDR3 sequence (DNA): TGCGCCAGCAGCGAAGTGGGACTAGCGGCACAAGAGACCCAGTACTTC. Amino acids: CASSEVGLAAQETQYF. The chain joins TRBV4-1 to TRBJ2-5, with 11 bases that match TRBD2. V was pared by 5 bases and J by 2 bases, with 7 bases of the junction left unmatched. The germline CDR1 and CDR2 sequences are MGHRA and YSYEKL. CDR3 size: 16 residues.

This clone was detected only once. This chain links TRBV6-6 with TRBJ2-7; D is ambiguous. CDR1 is MNHNY and CDR2 is SVGAGI in the germline V gene (reference sequence). Trimming took off 6 bases at V and 0 bases at J, with 12 bases between the two ends. This CDR3 is 14 amino acids long. DNA of the CDR3: TGTGCCAGCAGATATACGGTGAGCTCCTACGAGCAGTACTTC. This gives the protein CASRYTVSSYEQYF.

The genes are TRBV9 and TRBJ2-2, with 8 bases matching TRBD2. Germline assignment: CDR1 SGDLS and CDR2 YYNGEE. Unmatched junction bases numbered 7, after V lost 0 bases and J lost 6 bases. The CDR3 contains 16 residues. CDR3 residues: CASSVVAGGVAGELFF. The CDR3 DNA reads as TGTGCCAGCAGCGTAGTGGCGGGAGGAGTAGCCGGGGAGCTGTTTTTT.

This chain links TRBV7-2 with TRBJ2-1, with 9 bases lining up with TRBD2. V gave up 0 bases and J gave up 7 bases; unmatched junction bases: 7. Germline CDR1 SGHTA, CDR2 FQGNSA. The CDR3 totals 16 residues. CDR3 DNA: TGTGCCAGCAGCTTAGCGTCAGCGGGGGGAAGGAATGAGCAGTTCTTC. It yields the protein CASSLASAGGRNEQFF.

CDR3 loop: CASSVTAGVYGELFF. The CDR3 nucleotides read TGTGCCAGCAGCGTAACGGCAGGGGTATACGGGGAGCTGTTTTTT. V is TRBV5-6 and J is TRBJ2-2; tentative D call: TRBD1 (6 bases). Trimming cost V 4 bases and J 7 bases, with 17 bases left between them. The CDR3 totals 15 residues. Germline CDR1 is SGHDT and CDR2 is YYEEEE.

The rearrangement uses TRBV6-1 and TRBJ1-5, with unresolved D. CDR1 is MNHNS and CDR2 is SASEGT in the germline V gene. The CDR3 contains 15 residues. Trimming pared 7 bases from V and 0 bases from J, leaving 13 bases between. The CDR3 is CASINFAYSNQPQHF. CDR3 in DNA: TGTGCCAGCATCAACTTCGCTTATAGCAATCAGCCCCAGCATTTT.

The rearrangement joins TRBV30 to TRBJ2-3, with 8 bases fitting TRBD2. The germline CDR1 and CDR2 sequences are GTSNPN and SVGIG (reference sequence). The V gene end was trimmed by 7 bases and the J gene end by 2 bases; junction bases not matched to a gene: 8. The CDR3 has 14 residues. The CDR3 DNA reads as TGTGCCTACCGGCCGGGAGGGTTCACAGATACGCAGTATTTT. Protein product: CAYRPGGFTDTQYF.

The sample holds a few counts of this clone. Other DNA variants within this sample encode the same CDR3. The gene calls are TRBV28 and TRBJ1-2, with D unresolved. Germline loops: CDR1 MDHEN, CDR2 SYDVKM. The CDR3 consists of 13 residues. The V end lost 1 base, the J end lost 4 bases, and 7 bases lay between the germline ends. CDR3 sequence reads: CASSLSGSYGYTF. CDR3 in DNA: TGTGCCAGCAGTTTATCGGGTAGCTATGGCTACACCTTC.

The chain couples TRBV18 to TRBJ2-7, with TRBD1 matching over 8 bases. V lost 3 bases to trimming and J lost 5 bases; unmatched junction nucleotides: 18. The CDR3 extends over 18 amino acids. Germline lookup yields CDR1 KGHSH and CDR2 LQKENI. CDR3 sequence reads: CASSPMGPGGPYGHEQYF. Here the CDR3 DNA reads TGTGCCAGCTCACCTATGGGGCCAGGGGGCCCATACGGTCACGAGCAGTACTTC.

The gene calls are TRBV7-2 and TRBJ2-2; D is uncertain. Germline V gene data show CDR1 as SGHTA and CDR2 as FQGNSA. The CDR3 contains 13 residues. The V end lost 5 bases, the J end lost 4 bases, and 8 bases lay between the germline ends. The CDR3 here is CASSISTTGELFF. CDR3 sequence (DNA): TGTGCCAGCAGCATTAGTACCACCGGGGAGCTGTTTTTT.

The chain has TRBV9 and TRBJ2-1, with TRBD2 matching over 7 bases. The CDR3 consists of 17 residues. V lost 4 bases to trimming and J lost 0 bases; unmatched junction nucleotides: 10. CDR1 is SGDLS, CDR2 YYNGEE, per germline. CDR3 sequence (DNA): TGTGCCAGCAGCCCAGGGCGGGGGTCTGCCTCCTACAATGAGCAGTTCTTC. Protein: CASSPGRGSASYNEQFF.

In DNA, the CDR3 is TGTGCCAGCAGCAAAATTCCGGGACTAGCGGAATATTACGAGCAGTACTTC. Its translation is CASSKIPGLAEYYEQYF. V gene TRBV28 combines with J gene TRBJ2-7, with TRBD2 matching over 11 bases. The CDR3 loop spans 17 amino acids. CDR1 is MDHEN, CDR2 SYDVKM, per germline. J lost 4 bases, V lost 6 bases, and 14 bases had no gene match.

The V call is TRBV25-1, the J call TRBJ1-3; maybe TRBD1 (5 bases). V dropped 5 bases and J dropped 3 bases, with 14 bases sitting between them. Per germline, CDR1 MGHDK and CDR2 SYGVNS. The CDR3 is made up of 15 amino acids. The CDR3 region has the DNA TGTGCCAGCAGTCCCCCAGGGCAGAATGGAAACACCATATATTTT. Its protein product is CASSPPGQNGNTIYF.

In its sample, this clone was seen once. CDR3 coding DNA: TGTGCCAGCAGCTTGATCGTAGCCGGTGAAGCTTTCTTT. Its protein is CASSLIVAGEAFF. This sequence joins TRBV7-3 and TRBJ1-1; D not resolved. V was clipped by 3 bases and J by 7 bases, with 12 bases between them. The CDR3 has 13 amino acids. CDR1 and CDR2 (germline): SGHTA, FQGTGA.

The chain joins TRBV4-3 to TRBJ2-5, with TRBD2 matching over 9 bases. Germline V gives CDR1 LGHNA, CDR2 YSLEER. The ends lost 0 bases at V and 1 base at J; junction bases unmatched: 6. CDR3 size: 17 residues. For the CDR3, the DNA is TGCGCCAGCAGCCAAGATTCAGTAGCGGGGGCCCAAGAGACCCAGTACTTC. It translates to CASSQDSVAGAQETQYF.

The chain couples TRBV18 to TRBJ2-3; 8 bases are a match to TRBD1. CDR3 size: 15 residues. Germline V gene lookup returns CDR1 KGHSH and CDR2 LQKENI. V lost 4 bases to trimming and J lost 3 bases; unmatched junction nucleotides: 6. The CDR3 nucleotides are TGTGCCAGCTCACTAAACAGGGGGAGGACAGATACGCAGTATTTT. Its protein product is CASSLNRGRTDTQYF.

The CDR3 coding sequence is TGTGCCAGCAGCGCCGGGACAGGGTATGAGCAGTTCTTC. Residues: CASSAGTGYEQFF. The V and J genes are TRBV7-9 and TRBJ2-1; 9 bases agree with TRBD1. This CDR3 contains 13 residues. The germline V gene encodes CDR1 SEHNR and CDR2 FQNEAQ (reference sequence). V lost 5 bases to trimming and J lost 8 bases; unmatched junction nucleotides: 4.

The chain recombines TRBV19 with TRBJ1-1; D unclear. Trimming pared 1 base from V and 1 base from J, leaving 7 bases between. CDR1 is LNHDA and CDR2 is SQIVND in the germline V gene (reference sequence). The CDR3 spans 14 residues. The CDR3 loop is CASSIARRNTEAFF. The CDR3 DNA reads as TGTGCCAGTAGTATAGCTCGCAGGAACACTGAAGCTTTCTTT.

The chain links TRBV6-1 to TRBJ1-2; 8 positions agree with TRBD1. Germline V gives CDR1 MNHNS, CDR2 SASEGT. CDR3 length: 14 residues. Losses at the gene ends were 4 bases for V and 4 bases for J; bases not matched to a gene: 5. The CDR3 region has the DNA TGTGCCAGCAGTGCAGGGGGCGCCGCCTATGGCTACACCTTC. It codes for CASSAGGAAYGYTF.

The CDR3 region is CASSPPGTSYNEQFF. CDR3 nucleotides: TGTGCCAGCAGCCCACCAGGTACCTCCTACAATGAGCAGTTCTTC. The rearrangement joins TRBV7-9 to TRBJ2-1; no firm D call. Between the trimmed V and J ends, which lost 5 bases and 0 bases, there was a span of 11 bases. CDR1 and CDR2 (germline): SEHNR, FQNEAQ (reference sequence). The CDR3 is 15 amino acids.

This chain uses TRBV6-6 with TRBJ2-5; D is undetermined. Trimming took 2 bases from V and 2 from J, leaving 12 bases between them. CDR1 and CDR2 (germline): MNHNY, SVGAGI (reference sequence). CDR3 length equals 15 residues. The CDR3 DNA sequence: TGTGCCAGCAGTTACCCGCAGAGGATTCAAGAGACCCAGTACTTC. It specifies CASSYPQRIQETQYF.

This clone showed up just a few times. This same CDR3 is encoded by further DNA sequences in the sample. This rearrangement joins TRBV9 to TRBJ2-5; no definite D call. Germline V gene sequence: CDR1 SGDLS, CDR2 YYNGEE. The CDR3 extends over 13 amino acids. V gave up 0 bases and J gave up 1 base, with 4 bases separating them. The chain's CDR3 is CASSVASQETQYF. The CDR3 nucleotides are TGTGCCAGCAGCGTAGCTAGCCAAGAGACCCAGTACTTC. The variable domain in full, completed from reference TRBV9 and TRBJ2-5, reads DSGVTQTPKHLITATGQRVTLRCSPRSGDLSVYWYQQSLDQGLQFLIQYYNGEERAKGNILERFSAQQFPDLHSELNLSSLELGDSALYFCASSVASQETQYFGPGTRLLVL.

CDR3 loop: CASRDVQGKNTEAFF. DNA for the CDR3: TGTGCCAGCAGGGACGTACAGGGGAAGAACACTGAAGCTTTCTTT. This chain links TRBV28 with TRBJ1-1, with 7 bases lining up with TRBD1. The trim removed 6 bases at V and 1 base at J, leaving 8 bases unmatched. Germline V gene lookup returns CDR1 MDHEN and CDR2 SYDVKM. The CDR3 has 15 residues.

The rearrangement links TRBV6-5 to TRBJ2-2, with no clear D. Per germline, CDR1 MNHEY and CDR2 SVGAGI. Trimming removed 5 bases from V and 4 bases from J, with 8 bases in between. The CDR3 runs to 13 residues. CDR3 DNA sequence: TGTGCCAGCAGTCAAACTGTCACCGGGGAGCTGTTTTTT. Translation: CASSQTVTGELFF.

V usage is TRBV5-1 and J usage is TRBJ2-3, with 9 bases aligning to TRBD2. CDR1 and CDR2 from the germline V gene are SGHRS and YFSETQ. V lost 0 bases to trimming and J lost 6 bases; unmatched junction nucleotides: 11. The CDR3 is 17 residues long. The CDR3 region has the DNA TGCGCCAGCAGCTTGGCCTCGGCGGGAGGGCCCGGTGATACGCAGTATTTT. Protein product: CASSLASAGGPGDTQYF.

V is TRBV5-4 and J is TRBJ2-3; TRBD2 is a possible D gene (7 bases). The V gene lost 2 bases and the J gene lost 4 bases, with 17 bases spanning the gap. Germline CDR1 and CDR2: SGHNT and YYREEE (reference sequence). The CDR3 loop spans 16 amino acids. The CDR3 is CASSFGGRERSDTQYF. The CDR3 DNA sequence: TGTGCCAGCAGCTTTGGGGGGCGGGAGAGGTCAGATACGCAGTATTTT. Looking up the rest from reference TRBV5-4 and TRBJ2-3 gives the full variable domain: ETGVTQSPTHLIKTRGQQVTLRCSSQSGHNTVSWYQQALGQGPQFIFQYYREEENGRGNFPPRFSGLQFPNYSSELNVNALELDDSALYLCASSFGGRERSDTQYFGPGTRLTVL.

The chain recombines TRBV7-9 with TRBJ1-2; 9 bases fit TRBD1. The germline gives CDR1 SEHNR, CDR2 FQNEAQ (reference sequence). The CDR3 covers 18 residues. The trim removed 4 bases at V and 0 bases at J, leaving 12 bases unmatched. The DNA for the CDR3 is TGTGCCAGCAGCTCATTAGGAGGACAGGGGATGGCTAACTATGGCTACACCTTC. This encodes CASSSLGGQGMANYGYTF.

In the case of this clone: Different DNA sequences within this sample yield the same CDR3. This chain uses TRBV4-3 with TRBJ1-1; tentatively, D is TRBD1 (5 bases). Trimming pared 0 bases from V and 1 base from J, leaving 9 bases between. Germline-derived CDR1 and CDR2 are LGHNA and YSLEER. The CDR3 runs to 15 residues. The CDR3 loop is CASSQEQGRNTEAFF. CDR3 bases: TGCGCCAGCAGCCAAGAGCAGGGTCGGAACACTGAAGCTTTCTTT.